Each of the 21 T cell receptor beta chains below was sequenced from the same sample in a study of siplizumab effects on memory and regulatory T cells. Profiling relied on immunoSEQ multiplex PCR, and the TCRdb table lists in-frame clones only, not all of them. This table holds 87,000 or so clones, about 94% found once. The source material was non-Treg CD4+ T cells sorted from blood. These receptors were obtained from a human donor in good health.

The table lists this clone with a few counts. This sequence joins TRBV18 and TRBJ1-5, with D hard to call. Germline CDR1 reads KGHSH; CDR2 reads LQKENI. With 6 bases removed from V and 9 bases from J, the gap between germline ends came to 9 bases. The CDR3 spans 11 residues. CDR3 loop: CASSSSGPQHF. The CDR3 DNA reads as TGTGCCAGCTCTTCCTCCGGGCCCCAGCATTTT.

The CDR3 here is CAWRSDRGLTEAFF. The CDR3 DNA follows: TGTGCCTGGAGGTCGGACAGGGGGCTTACTGAAGCTTTCTTT. The chain has TRBV30 and TRBJ1-1; 11 bases line up with TRBD1. The junction had 5 bases not matched to a gene; V was cut back by 3 bases and J by 5 bases. CDR1 and CDR2 (germline): GTSNPN, SVGIG (reference sequence). The CDR3 runs 14 residues.

CDR3 amino acids: CASSPTKMNTEAFF. DNA for the CDR3: TGTGCCAGCTCACCTACAAAGATGAACACTGAAGCTTTCTTT. J is TRBJ1-1 and V is TRBV18, with no clear D. The germline V gene encodes CDR1 KGHSH and CDR2 LQKENI. The CDR3 loop spans 14 amino acids. Deletions cut 3 bases from V and 0 bases from J, with 8 bases between.

The J gene is TRBJ2-3, the V gene TRBV18, with D unresolved. The CDR3 length is 14 residues. Germline V gene lookup returns CDR1 KGHSH and CDR2 LQKENI. Trimming stripped 0 bases from V and 4 bases from J, with 8 bases between. The chain's CDR3 is CASSPPSVPDTQYF. In nucleotides, the CDR3 is TGTGCCAGCTCACCACCCAGCGTCCCAGATACGCAGTATTTT.

J is TRBJ2-5 and V is TRBV11-2, with D perhaps TRBD2 (6 bases). Germline CDR1 and CDR2: SGHAT and FQNNGV. This CDR3 region has 15 residues. V lost 5 bases and J lost 9, with 22 bases in between. The chain's CDR3 is CASSPKRVGERAQYF. CDR3 coding DNA: TGTGCCAGCAGCCCAAAGCGGGTGGGGGAAAGGGCCCAGTACTTC. Combining the CDR3 with reference TRBV11-2 and TRBJ2-5 gives the whole variable domain EAGVAQSPRYKIIEKRQSVAFWCNPISGHATLYWYQQILGQGPKLLIQFQNNGVVDDSQLPKDRFSAERLKGVDSTLKIQPAKLEDSAVYLCASSPKRVGERAQYFGPGTRLLVL.

V usage is TRBV19 and J usage is TRBJ2-2; D may correspond to TRBD1 or TRBD2 (5 bases each). The germline V and J ends were trimmed by 5 bases and 0 bases, with 16 bases remaining between them. This CDR3 has 17 amino acids. Germline V gene data show CDR1 as LNHDA and CDR2 as SQIVND (reference sequence). CDR3 sequence reads: CASSPFEGTPNTGELFF. The CDR3 nucleotides are TGTGCCAGTAGTCCCTTTGAGGGGACCCCGAACACCGGGGAGCTGTTTTTT.

This clone was seen once. CDR3 in amino acids: CASSPMGRRAGNTIYF. As DNA, the CDR3 is TGTGCCAGCAGCCCAATGGGACGGCGAGCTGGAAACACCATATATTTT. This sequence joins TRBV5-5 and TRBJ1-3; D may be TRBD1 (5 bases). The CDR3 is 16 residues long. The germline gives CDR1 SGHKS, CDR2 YYEKEE (reference sequence). Between the trimmed V and J ends, which lost 4 bases and 2 bases, there was a span of 16 bases.

This sequence joins TRBV30 and TRBJ1-6; the D is unclear. Deletions cut 4 bases from V and 6 bases from J, with 16 bases between. Germline-derived CDR1 and CDR2 are GTSNPN and SVGIG (reference sequence). The CDR3 runs 15 residues. The CDR3 spells CAWTPLTVGNSPLHF. CDR3 coding DNA: TGTGCCTGGACTCCTCTTACAGTTGGTAATTCACCCCTCCACTTT.

This clone occurred once. This sequence joins TRBV28 and TRBJ1-4; TRBD1 might be the D (5 bases). The CDR3 contains 16 residues. In germline, CDR1 is MDHEN, CDR2 SYDVKM. Trimming stripped 4 bases from V and 0 bases from J, with 12 bases between. The CDR3 DNA is TGTGCCAGCAGTTCTCGGGACGCAACAACTAATGAAAAACTGTTTTTT. Translation gives CASSSRDATTNEKLFF. The full variable domain, rest sourced from reference TRBV28 and TRBJ1-4, is DVKVTQSSRYLVKRTGEKVFLECVQDMDHENMFWYRQDPGLGLRLIYFSYDVKMKEKGDIPEGYSVSREKKERFSLILESASTNQTSMYLCASSSRDATTNEKLFFGSGTQLSVL.

The chain's CDR3 is CASSTTSGRGVLYNEQFF. CDR3 DNA: TGTGCCAGTAGTACGACTAGCGGGAGAGGGGTGCTTTACAATGAGCAGTTCTTC. This chain links TRBV19 with TRBJ2-1, with 12 bases that match TRBD2. Germline CDR1 LNHDA, CDR2 SQIVND (reference sequence). With V trimmed by 4 bases and J by 4 bases, 11 bases remained unmatched. The length of the CDR3 is 18 residues. Variable domain in full (rest from reference TRBV19 and TRBJ2-1): DGGITQSPKYLFRKEGQNVTLSCEQNLNHDAMYWYRQDPGQGLRLIYYSQIVNDFQKGDIAEGYSVSREKKESFPLTVTSAQKNPTAFYLCASSTTSGRGVLYNEQFFGPGTRLTVL.

The chain links TRBV7-8 to TRBJ2-7; D is unresolved. CDR3 length equals 15 residues. The germline V gene encodes CDR1 SGHVS and CDR2 FQNEAQ. V dropped 5 bases and J dropped 1 base, with 15 bases sitting between them. The CDR3 DNA follows: TGTGCCAGCAGCCCCAGTTTTTCGGGTTCCTACGAGCAGTACTTC. It encodes CASSPSFSGSYEQYF.

The chain has TRBV6-5 and TRBJ2-2, with 9 bases aligning to TRBD1. With 11 bases clipped from V and 4 bases from J, the junction kept 11 bases outside the gene matches. The CDR3 sequence is 15 residues long. CDR1 is MNHEY and CDR2 is SVGAGI in the germline V gene. CDR3 DNA: TGTGCCTCATACCGGGGACAGGGCCTCACCGGGGAGCTGTTTTTT. Encoded protein: CASYRGQGLTGELFF.

The rearrangement joins TRBV18 to TRBJ1-5; a possible D gene is TRBD1 (6 bases). Germline CDR1 KGHSH, CDR2 LQKENI. V lost 3 bases and J lost 5, with 14 bases in between. The CDR3 is made up of 15 amino acids. The CDR3 spells CASSPVGGQDQPQHF. The CDR3 coding sequence is TGTGCCAGCTCACCGGTCGGGGGGCAAGATCAGCCCCAGCATTTT.

This clone was seen once. V gene TRBV18 combines with J gene TRBJ2-1; 8 positions agree with TRBD2. This CDR3 region has 14 residues. Looked up from germline, CDR1 is KGHSH and CDR2 is LQKENI. With 10 bases clipped from V and 4 bases from J, the junction kept 9 bases outside the gene matches. The CDR3 coding sequence is TGTGCCAACGGGCGTGGCGGGGGGTACAATGAGCAGTTCTTC. Amino acid sequence: CANGRGGGYNEQFF.

The genes are TRBV15 and TRBJ2-3; D is undetermined. Per germline, CDR1 LNHNV and CDR2 YYDKDF (reference sequence). Trimming took 0 bases from V and 1 from J, leaving 5 bases between them. This CDR3 spans 14 amino acids. CDR3 sequence reads: CATSRDVRTDTQYF. Written as DNA, the CDR3 is TGTGCCACCAGCAGAGATGTGCGCACAGATACGCAGTATTTT.

The J gene is TRBJ2-7, the V gene TRBV7-8; 9 bases fit TRBD2. This CDR3 has 15 amino acids. V lost 1 base, J lost 0 bases, and 1 base stayed unmatched. Germline loops: CDR1 SGHVS, CDR2 FQNEAQ. The chain's CDR3 is CASSLGTSASYEQYF. In DNA, the CDR3 is TGTGCCAGCAGCTTAGGGACTAGCGCCTCCTACGAGCAGTACTTC.

This clone appeared a single time. This chain links TRBV7-8 with TRBJ1-2; 7 nucleotides agree with TRBD1. CDR1 and CDR2 (germline): SGHVS, FQNEAQ. The CDR3 has 14 amino acids. Unmatched junction bases numbered 7, after V lost 4 bases and J lost 5 bases. CDR3 sequence reads: CASSSPGQPYGYTF. The DNA of the CDR3 is TGTGCCAGCAGCTCCCCGGGACAGCCATATGGCTACACCTTC.

The chain links TRBV11-2 to TRBJ2-2; TRBD1 matches 7 bases. CDR1 SGHAT and CDR2 FQNNGV come from the germline V gene. The ends lost 5 bases at V and 6 bases at J; junction bases unmatched: 3. This CDR3 spans 13 amino acids. As DNA, the CDR3 is TGTGCCAGCAGCGCTACAGGGGCCGGGGAGCTGTTTTTT. Amino acid sequence: CASSATGAGELFF.

The chain carries TRBV30 and TRBJ1-1; D not resolved. Germline CDR1 and CDR2: GTSNPN and SVGIG (reference sequence). Trimming took 0 bases from V and 3 from J, leaving 8 bases between them. The CDR3 contains 13 residues. The CDR3 sequence: CAWSVMGYTEAFF. The CDR3 DNA sequence: TGTGCCTGGAGTGTAATGGGATACACTGAAGCTTTCTTT.

The chain employs TRBV11-3 and TRBJ2-1; 11 bases line up with TRBD2. The V and J ends lost 1 base and 8 bases, in that order; junction bases with no gene match: 7. Germline V gives CDR1 SGHNT, CDR2 YENEEA. The CDR3 consists of 16 residues. This CDR3 is CASSLVGTSGWDEQFF. The CDR3, as DNA: TGTGCCAGCAGCTTAGTTGGGACTAGCGGATGGGATGAGCAGTTCTTC.

The chain combines TRBV5-5 with TRBJ2-3, with D possibly being TRBD2 (5 bases). The CDR3 spans 17 residues. CDR1 SGHKS and CDR2 YYEKEE come from the germline V gene (reference sequence). The V end lost 0 bases, the J end lost 1 base, and 15 bases lay between the germline ends. The CDR3 protein is CASSLGLSGLGTDTQYF. DNA for the CDR3: TGTGCCAGCAGCTTGGGACTAAGTGGTTTGGGCACAGATACGCAGTATTTT.